What follows are 11 T cell receptor beta chains derived from one specimen sequenced in a study of blood T cell repertoires in COVID-19 (dated by TCRdb to the early 2020s). The library came from the immunoSEQ multiplex PCR assay. Not all clones reach the TCRdb copy of this immuneACCESS table, which keeps in-frame sequences only. Checked studies attribute under half of the gap to unresolved V genes and leave the rest unexplained. The sample data list about 69,000 clones, and approximately 80% of these were observed just once. In total, the top ten clones hold about an eighth of the sample. The specimen was peripheral blood. These receptor sequences come from a man aged 45-60 years with COVID-19, enrolled during active disease.

By share of the sample, this clone is medium-sized. CDR3 nucleotide sequence: TGTGCCAGCAGCCAAGAGGCCGATACGCAGTATTTT. Amino acid sequence: CASSQEADTQYF. The chain couples TRBV4-2 to TRBJ2-3; D is undetermined. CDR3 length equals 12 residues. The germline V and J ends were trimmed by 0 bases and 6 bases, with 4 bases remaining between them. CDR1 is LGHNA, CDR2 YNFKEQ, per germline.

This clone was recorded once. J is TRBJ2-3 and V is TRBV7-2, with D tentatively TRBD1 (7 bases). Trimming cost V 5 bases and J 2 bases, with 14 bases left between them. The germline V gene has CDR1 SGHTA and CDR2 FQGNSA. The CDR3 covers 15 residues. DNA of the CDR3: TGTGCCAGCAGCCCCAGGGGGGTGGCCACAGATACGCAGTATTTT. It codes for CASSPRGVATDTQYF.

The CDR3: CASSLEGATGTGELFF. The CDR3 DNA follows: TGTGCCAGCAGCTTAGAGGGGGCTACGGGCACCGGGGAGCTGTTTTTT. The chain recombines TRBV7-2 with TRBJ2-2; the match to TRBD1 covers 7 bases. The junction had 6 bases not matched to a gene; V was cut back by 1 base and J by 4 bases. This CDR3 is built from 16 residues. Germline CDR1 and CDR2: SGHTA and FQGNSA.

The chain carries TRBV18 and TRBJ2-7; TRBD1 matches at 10 bases. The CDR3 has 14 amino acids. Germline V gives CDR1 KGHSH, CDR2 LQKENI. Trimming took 3 bases from V and 4 from J; bases not matched to a gene: 3. CDR3 residues: CASSPGQGNYEQYF. The CDR3 bases are TGTGCCAGCTCACCGGGACAGGGGAATTACGAGCAGTACTTC.

J is TRBJ2-2 and V is TRBV19, with a tentative D call TRBD2 (6 bases). The V end lost 5 bases, the J end lost 5 bases, and 15 bases lay between the germline ends. The CDR3 loop spans 15 amino acids. In germline, CDR1 is LNHDA, CDR2 SQIVND (reference sequence). The CDR3 sequence: CASSPTTRGTGELFF. The CDR3 coding sequence is TGTGCCAGTAGTCCCACGACCCGGGGGACCGGGGAGCTGTTTTTT.

V gene TRBV9 combines with J gene TRBJ2-5; D might be TRBD1 (6 bases). Germline-derived CDR1 and CDR2 are SGDLS and YYNGEE. Trimming shortened V by 4 bases and J by 2 bases, and 18 bases separated the two germline ends. The CDR3 is 16 residues long. DNA for the CDR3: TGTGCCAGCAGCACCCGAGGGACAAACACTCAAGAGACCCAGTACTTC. It is translated as CASSTRGTNTQETQYF. Supplemented by reference TRBV9 and TRBJ2-5, the full variable domain reads DSGVTQTPKHLITATGQRVTLRCSPRSGDLSVYWYQQSLDQGLQFLIQYYNGEERAKGNILERFSAQQFPDLHSELNLSSLELGDSALYFCASSTRGTNTQETQYFGPGTRLLVL.

The chain joins TRBV29-1 to TRBJ2-7, with 8 positions matching TRBD1. The CDR3 runs 14 residues. CDR1 SQVTM and CDR2 ANQGSEA come from the germline V gene. J lost 0 bases, V lost 3 bases, and 4 bases had no gene match. The CDR3 region has the DNA TGCAGCGTTGAGGGACAGGAGGGCTCCTACGAGCAGTACTTC. Residues: CSVEGQEGSYEQYF.

J is TRBJ1-6 and V is TRBV30; D gene uncertain. Germline CDR1 is GTSNPN and CDR2 is SVGIG (reference sequence). V lost 3 bases and J lost 4, with 16 bases in between. This CDR3 spans 16 amino acids. This CDR3 is CAWSLVGGRYNSPLHF. The CDR3 nucleotides are TGTGCCTGGAGCTTAGTGGGTGGCAGGTATAATTCACCCCTCCACTTT.

The CDR3 loop is CASSNPDRRNSPLHF. As DNA, the CDR3 is TGCGCCAGCTCTAACCCGGACAGGCGTAATTCACCCCTCCACTTT. This chain connects TRBV5-1 to TRBJ1-6, with 7 bases aligning to TRBD1. From germline, CDR1 is SGHRS and CDR2 YFSETQ. Trimming at V came to 7 bases and at J to 6 bases, leaving 10 bases not matched to a gene. The CDR3 has 15 amino acids.

The V and J genes are TRBV6-5 and TRBJ1-5, with 8 nucleotides matching TRBD1. The CDR3 is 15 residues long. With 5 bases clipped from V and 7 bases from J, the junction kept 10 bases outside the gene matches. Germline assignment: CDR1 MNHEY and CDR2 SVGAGI. Written as DNA, the CDR3 is TGTGCCAGCAGTCGCGGACAGGGTGGCGGACAGCCCCAGCATTTT. Amino acid sequence: CASSRGQGGGQPQHF.

The genes are TRBV6-1 and TRBJ2-7, with D possibly TRBD1 on 6 matching bases. This CDR3 region has 16 residues. Trimming shortened V by 8 bases and J by 2 bases, and 22 bases separated the two germline ends. Per germline, CDR1 MNHNS and CDR2 SASEGT. This CDR3 is CASGEGGAGDPYEQYF. The CDR3 bases are TGTGCCAGCGGGGAAGGGGGAGCAGGGGACCCCTACGAGCAGTACTTC.